This T cell receptor (beta chain) emerged from a study of shared clonotypes between healthy human individuals. Across the whole study: Researchers assigned three CD4 naive, three CD4 memory, two CD8 naive and one CD8 memory plate to each donor.

Germline V gives CDR1 SGHNT, CDR2 YYREEE (reference sequence). With 3 bases clipped from V and 4 bases from J, the junction kept 8 bases outside the gene matches. CDR3 length equals 17 residues. An assay was performed, and its level was deep. Sequencing used immunoSEQ multiplex PCR; TCRdb keeps in-frame clones, though not all of them. The data hold some 650,000 clones, with almost 97% observed a single time. Adults of Caucasian background living in Nashville, Tennessee made up all donors. Sequencing used naive CD4+ T cells sorted from blood. This sample's subset: CD45RA+ positively selected. The sequence came from a woman in her twenties or thirties in good health. V is TRBV5-4 and J is TRBJ2-1; TRBD2 matches 12 bases. CDR3 DNA sequence: TGTGCCAGCAGCTCCAGGACTAGCGGGATTATGTACAATGAGCAGTTCTTC. It yields the protein CASSSRTSGIMYNEQFF.